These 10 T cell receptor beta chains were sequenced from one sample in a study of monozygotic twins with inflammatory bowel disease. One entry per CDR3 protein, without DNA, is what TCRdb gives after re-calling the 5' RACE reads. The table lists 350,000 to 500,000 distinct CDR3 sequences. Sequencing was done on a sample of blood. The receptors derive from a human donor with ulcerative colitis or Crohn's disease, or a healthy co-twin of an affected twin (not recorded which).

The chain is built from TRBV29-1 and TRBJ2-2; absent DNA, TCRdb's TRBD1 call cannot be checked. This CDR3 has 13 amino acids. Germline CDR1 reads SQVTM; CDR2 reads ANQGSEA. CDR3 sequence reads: CSVTGTRFGELFF.

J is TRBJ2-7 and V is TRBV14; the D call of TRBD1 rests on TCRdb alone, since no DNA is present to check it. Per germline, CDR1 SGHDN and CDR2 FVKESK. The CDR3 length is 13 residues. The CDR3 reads CASSHGTGHEQYF.

The CDR3 loop reads CASRFPGLAGNTGELFF. The chain is built from TRBV28 and TRBJ2-2; absent DNA, TCRdb's TRBD2 call cannot be checked. Looked up from germline, CDR1 is MDHEN and CDR2 is SYDVKM. The CDR3 extends over 17 amino acids.

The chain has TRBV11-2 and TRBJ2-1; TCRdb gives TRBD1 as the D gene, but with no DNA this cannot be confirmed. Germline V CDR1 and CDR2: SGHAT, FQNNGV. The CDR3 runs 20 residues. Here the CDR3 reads CASSLDFTGFYGTEYNEQFF. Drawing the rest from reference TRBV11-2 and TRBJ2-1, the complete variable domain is EAGVAQSPRYKIIEKRQSVAFWCNPISGHATLYWYQQILGQGPKLLIQFQNNGVVDDSQLPKDRFSAERLKGVDSTLKIQPAKLEDSAVYLCASSLDFTGFYGTEYNEQFFGPGTRLTVL.

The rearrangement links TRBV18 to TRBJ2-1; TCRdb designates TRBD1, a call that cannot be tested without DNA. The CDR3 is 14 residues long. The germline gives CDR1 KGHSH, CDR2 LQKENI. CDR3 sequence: CASSPPGQPHEQFF.

CDR3 amino acids: CASSSILGQGNEQFF. This rearrangement joins TRBV11-1 to TRBJ2-1; TCRdb's D call of TRBD1 is untestable without DNA. The CDR3 has 15 amino acids. Germline V CDR1 and CDR2: SGHAT, FQDESV (reference sequence).

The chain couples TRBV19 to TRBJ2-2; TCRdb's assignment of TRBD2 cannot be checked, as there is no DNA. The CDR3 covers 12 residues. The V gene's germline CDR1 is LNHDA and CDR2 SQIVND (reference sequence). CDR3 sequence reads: CASKKEAGELFF.

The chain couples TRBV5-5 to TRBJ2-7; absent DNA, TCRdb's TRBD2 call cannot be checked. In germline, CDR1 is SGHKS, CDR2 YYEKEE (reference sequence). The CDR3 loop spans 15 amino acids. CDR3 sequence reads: CASSSPDRMVYEQYF. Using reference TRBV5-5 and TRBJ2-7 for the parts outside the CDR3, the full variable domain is DAGVTQSPTHLIKTRGQQVTLRCSPISGHKSVSWYQQVLGQGPQFIFQYYEKEERGRGNFPDRFSARQFPNYSSELNVNALLLGDSALYLCASSSPDRMVYEQYFGPGTRLTVT.

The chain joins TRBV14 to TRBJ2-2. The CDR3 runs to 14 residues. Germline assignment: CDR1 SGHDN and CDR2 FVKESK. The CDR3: CASSRSLNTGELFF. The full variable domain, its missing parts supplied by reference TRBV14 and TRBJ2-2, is EAGVTQFPSHSVIEKGQTVTLRCDPISGHDNLYWYRRVMGKEIKFLLHFVKESKQDESGMPNNRFLAERTGGTYSTLKVQPAELEDSGVYFCASSRSLNTGELFFGEGSRLTVL.

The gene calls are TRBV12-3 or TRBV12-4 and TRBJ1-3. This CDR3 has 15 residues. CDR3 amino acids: CASSLGSYFENTIYF.